This T cell receptor beta chain was captured by sequencing in a study of T cells in Graves' hyperthyroidism and ophthalmopathy (dated by TCRdb to about 2019). Background for the entire study: Peripheral blood was collected at initial diagnosis, before any treatment. A discovery cohort of fewer than 110 patients, about 40 with Graves' ophthalmopathy and 55 to 60 with stable Graves' hyperthyroidism, was used to find distinguishing TCR V-J signatures. The paper describes TCR Vbeta CDR3 sequencing of more than 120 peripheral blood samples, made up of 43 ophthalmopathy patients, approximately 73 hyperthyroidism patients and 17 progressor patients. The 100 or so discovery patients were randomly split 7:3 into training and test sets. Prospective prediction of ophthalmopathy was tested in an independent validation cohort consisting of roughly 20 hyperthyroidism patients and around 16 patients who later progressed to ophthalmopathy. In roughly six Graves' hyperthyroidism patients, the study also compared T-cell repertoires from thyroid tissue with T-cell repertoires from blood. After blood sampling, hyperthyroidism patients were treated with methimazole at a starting dose of 30 mg daily, and ophthalmopathy patients were treated with high-dose intravenous methylprednisolone.

For this clonotype: Its binding antigen is unknown. Qualities for individual bases were not recorded, and no much larger clone is one base off.

Study-wide findings and limitations: Most expanded thyroid clonotypes (frequency above 0.001) were also detected in blood, suggesting blood repertoires may reflect thyroid immune responses. No statistical method was used to set the sample size in advance, and investigators knew the group allocation. A 13 V-J signature model separated ophthalmopathy from stable hyperthyroidism, with nearly 90% sensitivity and 81.08% specificity in cross-validation and 80%/75% in testing. In validation, the model predicted progression to ophthalmopathy with approximately 71% sensitivity and 72% to 85% specificity, a median of 6.5 months before onset.

Stable Graves' hyperthyroidism was defined as no progression to ophthalmopathy during 18 months of follow-up. The hyperthyroidism patients were between 18 and 65 years old and newly diagnosed, with a disease duration of less than 2 months. Exclusion was applied to patients with uncontrolled infections, other autoimmune diseases, pregnancy or lactation. Diagnoses were established on the basis of clinical symptoms, serum thyroxine and TRAb, thyroid ultrasound, and orbital computed tomography. Ficoll-Paque density gradient centrifugation was used to isolate PBMCs from around 9.1 ml of fresh peripheral blood. Total RNA was extracted with Trizol reagent, and quality was checked on an Agilent 2100 Bioanalyzer. Amplification of TCR beta CDR3 regions was carried out from RNA transcripts. A first-round RT-PCR of the TCR CDR3 used the HTBI primer set with the Qiagen OneStep RT-PCR kit. A second multiplex PCR round built the libraries, followed by size selection and purification. Libraries were sequenced paired-end with 100 bp reads on an Illumina HiSeq2000. Under the source paper's analysis protocol: SOAPnuke was used to process the raw data, with reads discarded if the reads contained adapters or uncalled bases, had a mean Phred below 15, or lacked an exact constant-primer or identifier match. High-quality paired reads were merged with COPE v1.2.5, and unique nucleotide sequences were defined as clonotypes. MiTCR v1.1 was used to align the clonotypes against IMGT TRBV, TRBD and TRBJ reference segments. The analysis included only V-J combinations with a frequency above 0.0001, which together covered roughly 99% of the repertoires. The TCS score was defined as the ratio of F50 (clonal expansion) to E x V (chaos), calculated using BLOSUM62-based TCRdist between CDR3 peptides within each V-J. Welch's t-statistics and random forest reduced 500 to 550 V-J features to 13, which were used in a naive Bayes classifier (R e1071). TCRdb reanalyzed the raw reads on its own, using fastp at Q25 for trimming and MiXCR for clone calling, and kept in-frame beta chains. Merged by CDR3 protein, the rows form single entries marked with the most common genes and DNA. TCRdb, rather than the study authors, made the V and J calls. The sample table shows approximately 560,000 distinct CDR3 sequences, and 15% to 18% are seen once. Approximately 7.4% of the sample comes from the top ten.

V loses 1 base at its end and J loses 9 bases; junction bases beyond the gene matches: 3. Inclusive of the bounding cysteine and phenylalanine, the CDR3 is 13 residues long. The entry retains the CDR3 DNA only, 39 bases that are in frame from base 1. Taken from the germline V gene (reference sequence), the CDR1 and CDR2 loops are DFQATT and SNEGSKA. This receptor was obtained from a woman aged 25 to 39 with Graves' hyperthyroidism. The chain employs TRBV20-1 and TRBJ2-1; 10 middle bases align to TRBD2. Material: blood. The CDR3 region: CSARVGLASEQFF. The nucleotide sequence is TGCAGTGCTAGAGTGGGACTAGCGAGTGAGCAGTTCTTC.